The rows below give T cell receptor beta chains drawn from one sample of a study of control samples from healthy donors and cancer patients. Clones were sequenced by immunoSEQ multiplex PCR, and TCRdb holds only the in-frame ones, with some missing. The profile covers about 26,000 clones, with approximately 85% appearing a single time and roughly 6.3% taken by the ten largest. Sequencing was performed on PBMCs. The receptors were sampled from a woman in her sixties or seventies with head and neck cancer. The CDR3 runs from the conserved cysteine through the conserved F or W. Fields, in order: clone size, V gene, D gene, J gene, CDR3 protein, CDR3 DNA. D genes are given only for firm matches. Clone size is shown for a subset of rows, as once, few, many or a class of expanded clone.

abundance: NA; v_gene: TRBV19; d_gene: NA; j_gene: TRBJ1-2; CDR3aa: CASSISEGNNYGYTF; CDR3nt: TGTGCCAGTAGTATTTCGGAGGGGAACAACTATGGCTACACCTTC
abundance: NA; v_gene: TRBV5-1; d_gene: NA; j_gene: TRBJ1-6; CDR3aa: CASSFDLAAHNSPLHF; CDR3nt: TGCGCCAGCAGCTTCGATCTTGCGGCCCATAATTCACCCCTCCACTTT
abundance: NA; v_gene: TRBV5-1; d_gene: TRBD1; j_gene: TRBJ2-1; CDR3aa: CASSLSGQKNNEQFF; CDR3nt: TGCGCCAGCAGCTTATCGGGACAGAAAAACAATGAGCAGTTCTTC
abundance: NA; v_gene: TRBV19; d_gene: NA; j_gene: TRBJ1-1; CDR3aa: CASSLGALTEAFF; CDR3nt: TGTGCCAGTAGTCTCGGAGCCCTTACTGAAGCTTTCTTT
abundance: few; v_gene: TRBV5-4; d_gene: TRBD2; j_gene: TRBJ2-7; CDR3aa: CASSLKKVAGAPYEQYF; CDR3nt: TGTGCCAGCAGCTTGAAAAAAGTAGCGGGGGCCCCCTACGAGCAGTACTTC
abundance: NA; v_gene: TRBV4-3; d_gene: NA; j_gene: TRBJ2-2; CDR3aa: CASTSMLNTGELFF; CDR3nt: TGCGCCAGCACCTCGATGCTAAACACCGGGGAGCTGTTTTTT
abundance: hyperexpanded; v_gene: TRBV7-9; d_gene: TRBD1; j_gene: TRBJ1-1; CDR3aa: CASSLAQGAKTEAFF; CDR3nt: TGTGCCAGCAGCTTAGCCCAGGGGGCTAAGACTGAAGCTTTCTTT
abundance: NA; v_gene: TRBV7-2; d_gene: NA; j_gene: TRBJ2-7; CDR3aa: CASSYRRSYEQYF; CDR3nt: TGTGCCAGCAGCTACAGGCGATCCTACGAGCAGTACTTC
abundance: once; v_gene: TRBV7-2; d_gene: TRBD1; j_gene: TRBJ1-5; CDR3aa: CASSSTGVGPQHF; CDR3nt: TGTGCCAGCAGCAGCACAGGGGTGGGGCCCCAGCATTTT
abundance: NA; v_gene: TRBV6-2/TRBV6-3; d_gene: NA; j_gene: TRBJ1-1; CDR3aa: CASSDPTGNTEAFF; CDR3nt: TGTGCCAGCAGCGACCCGACAGGGAACACTGAAGCTTTCTTT
abundance: NA; v_gene: TRBV5-5; d_gene: TRBD2; j_gene: TRBJ2-7; CDR3aa: CASSRGRTRNSYEQYF; CDR3nt: TGTGCCAGCAGCCGCGGACGGACTAGAAATTCCTACGAGCAGTACTTC
abundance: NA; v_gene: TRBV20-1; d_gene: NA; j_gene: TRBJ1-1; CDR3aa: CSASNGHLMNTEAFF; CDR3nt: TGCAGTGCTAGTAATGGACATCTCATGAACACTGAAGCTTTCTTT
abundance: NA; v_gene: TRBV11-3; d_gene: TRBD1; j_gene: TRBJ1-2; CDR3aa: CASSQDRAGYTF; CDR3nt: TGTGCCAGCAGCCAGGACAGGGCGGGCTACACCTTC
abundance: NA; v_gene: TRBV14; d_gene: NA; j_gene: TRBJ1-1; CDR3aa: CASSQAPENTEAFF; CDR3nt: TGTGCCAGCAGCCAAGCCCCAGAAAACACTGAAGCTTTCTTT
abundance: NA; v_gene: TRBV15; d_gene: NA; j_gene: TRBJ1-3; CDR3aa: CATSREWNWEWNTIYF; CDR3nt: TGTGCCACCAGCAGAGAGTGGAATTGGGAGTGGAACACCATATATTTT
abundance: NA; v_gene: TRBV5-1; d_gene: NA; j_gene: TRBJ1-1; CDR3aa: CASSLEEFYTEAFF; CDR3nt: TGCGCCAGCAGCTTAGAGGAGTTCTACACTGAAGCTTTCTTT
abundance: NA; v_gene: TRBV6-5; d_gene: NA; j_gene: TRBJ1-3; CDR3aa: CASKTGRVSGNTIYF; CDR3nt: TGTGCCAGCAAAACAGGGAGAGTCTCTGGAAACACCATATATTTT
abundance: NA; v_gene: TRBV6-2/TRBV6-3; d_gene: NA; j_gene: TRBJ1-1; CDR3aa: CASSLYTEAFF; CDR3nt: TGTGCCAGCAGTTTGTACACTGAAGCTTTCTTT
abundance: NA; v_gene: TRBV11-2; d_gene: NA; j_gene: TRBJ2-1; CDR3aa: CASSLRNARDAYNEQFF; CDR3nt: TGTGCCAGCAGCTTACGAAACGCCCGGGACGCATACAATGAGCAGTTCTTC
abundance: once; v_gene: TRBV7-2; d_gene: NA; j_gene: TRBJ1-2; CDR3aa: CASSFTDPNYGYTF; CDR3nt: TGTGCCAGCAGCTTTACGGACCCTAACTATGGCTACACCTTC
abundance: NA; v_gene: TRBV7-2; d_gene: NA; j_gene: TRBJ1-2; CDR3aa: CASSLDRGPYGYTF; CDR3nt: TGTGCCAGCAGCTTAGATCGGGGGCCCTATGGCTACACCTTC
abundance: NA; v_gene: TRBV6-5; d_gene: TRBD2; j_gene: TRBJ2-5; CDR3aa: CASSPGLAGETQYF; CDR3nt: TGTGCCAGCAGTCCGGGACTAGCGGGGGAGACCCAGTACTTC
abundance: NA; v_gene: TRBV6-5; d_gene: TRBD1; j_gene: TRBJ1-1; CDR3aa: CASPTGRGSTEAFF; CDR3nt: TGTGCCAGCCCGACAGGGAGGGGCAGCACTGAAGCTTTCTTT
abundance: NA; v_gene: TRBV18; d_gene: NA; j_gene: TRBJ1-6; CDR3aa: CASSPLGTNSPLHF; CDR3nt: TGTGCCAGCTCACCGTTAGGAACCAATTCACCCCTCCACTTT